This TCR beta chain comes out of a study of radiation and T cells in renal cell carcinoma. Here immunoSEQ multiplex PCR was the method, and the copy in TCRdb shows in-frame clones only, minus some. The table shows 110,000 to 150,000 clones, with nearly 90% occurring only once. The time point: baseline pretreatment blood. Regarding treatment: 15 Gy SBRT to primary tumor, nephrectomy 4 weeks later. CDR3 length: 14 residues. The ends lost 3 bases at V and 6 bases at J; junction bases unmatched: 8. Germline CDR1 and CDR2: GTSNPN and SVGIG (reference sequence). The receptor was isolated from a woman aged 45 to 65 with renal cell carcinoma. The chain uses TRBV30 and TRBJ1-2; 9 bases match TRBD1. Sequencing was performed on blood, taken from a patient whose treatment included radiotherapy and nephrectomy. The CDR3 sequence: CAWRAGRTGDGYTF. CDR3 DNA sequence: TGTGCCTGGAGGGCCGGTCGGACAGGGGATGGCTACACCTTC.